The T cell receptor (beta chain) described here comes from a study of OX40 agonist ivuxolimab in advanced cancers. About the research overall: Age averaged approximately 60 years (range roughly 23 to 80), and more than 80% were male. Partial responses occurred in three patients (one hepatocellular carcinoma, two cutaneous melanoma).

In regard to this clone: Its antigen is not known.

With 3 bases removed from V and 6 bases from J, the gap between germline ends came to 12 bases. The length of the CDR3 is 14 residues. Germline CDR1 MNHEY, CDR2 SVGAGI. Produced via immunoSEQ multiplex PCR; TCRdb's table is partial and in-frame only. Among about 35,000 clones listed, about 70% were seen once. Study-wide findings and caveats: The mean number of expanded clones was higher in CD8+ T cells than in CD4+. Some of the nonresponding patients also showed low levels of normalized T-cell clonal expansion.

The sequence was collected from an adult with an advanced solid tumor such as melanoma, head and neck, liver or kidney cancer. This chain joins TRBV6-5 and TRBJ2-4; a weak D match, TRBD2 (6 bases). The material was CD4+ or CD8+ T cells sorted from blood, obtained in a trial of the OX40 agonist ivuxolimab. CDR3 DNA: TGTGCCAGCAGTTATGGGGGGAGCGGAAACATTCAGTACTTC. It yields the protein CASSYGGSGNIQYF.